The 30 T cell receptor beta chains below come from one sample, sequenced in a study of OX40 agonist ivuxolimab in advanced cancers. Method: immunoSEQ multiplex PCR; TCRdb's copy keeps in-frame clones and lacks some. The sample has around 150,000 clones; roughly 92% are singletons. Sequenced material: CD4+ or CD8+ T cells sorted from blood, taken in a trial of the OX40 agonist ivuxolimab. These TCRs come from an adult with an advanced solid tumor such as melanoma, head and neck, liver or kidney cancer.

This clone was recorded many times. The rearrangement links TRBV11-2 to TRBJ1-4; 9 nucleotides align to TRBD1. Trimming cost V 0 bases and J 11 bases; bases outside gene matches: 7. The CDR3 spans 15 residues. The germline V gene encodes CDR1 SGHAT and CDR2 FQNNGV. The CDR3 is CASSLDPGQGGKLFF. CDR3 DNA: TGTGCCAGCAGCTTAGATCCGGGACAGGGTGGTAAACTGTTTTTT.

The CDR3 sequence: CASRPGTGENSPLHF. DNA for the CDR3: TGTGCCAGCAGACCCGGGACAGGCGAGAATTCACCCCTCCACTTT. This chain connects TRBV6-6 to TRBJ1-6, with 8 bases aligning to TRBD1. The CDR3 runs 15 residues. Germline V gene data show CDR1 as MNHNY and CDR2 as SVGAGI (reference sequence). The V and J ends lost 6 bases and 7 bases, in that order; junction bases with no gene match: 8.

V is TRBV28 and J is TRBJ2-7; 10 bases are shared with TRBD2. This CDR3 is built from 17 residues. Germline loops: CDR1 MDHEN, CDR2 SYDVKM. V was clipped by 4 bases and J by 7 bases; unmatched bases: 16. For the CDR3, the DNA is TGTGCCAGCAGTTCCTGGACTAGCGGAAGTGCCATGGGGGAGCAGTACTTC. This gives the protein CASSSWTSGSAMGEQYF.

V is TRBV28 and J is TRBJ1-1; unclear D gene. The ends were cut back, 2 bases at V and 3 bases at J, with 7 bases in the middle. CDR1 is MDHEN, CDR2 SYDVKM, per germline. CDR3 size: 13 residues. This chain's CDR3 is CASSLQIHTEAFF. DNA of the CDR3: TGTGCCAGCAGTTTACAGATCCACACTGAAGCTTTCTTT.

J is TRBJ2-7 and V is TRBV10-1; 8 nucleotides line up with TRBD1. The germline V gene encodes CDR1 WNHNN and CDR2 SYGVQD (reference sequence). This CDR3 is built from 14 residues. V shed 5 bases, J shed 6 bases, and the junction held 9 bases outside the gene matches. DNA for the CDR3: TGCGCCAGCAGTTCTTTGGACAGGGTATTCGAGCAGTACTTC. Translated: CASSSLDRVFEQYF.

The rearrangement joins TRBV7-3 to TRBJ2-1, with 7 bases aligning to TRBD2. Per germline, CDR1 SGHTA and CDR2 FQGTGA. With V trimmed by 5 bases and J by 4 bases, 8 bases remained unmatched. This CDR3 comprises 15 residues. The CDR3 nucleotides read TGTGCCAGCAGCCCTAAGCGGGATCCTTACAATGAGCAGTTCTTC. Amino acid sequence: CASSPKRDPYNEQFF. The variable domain in full, with the rest retrieved from reference TRBV7-3 and TRBJ2-1, is GAGVSQTPSNKVTEKGKYVELRCDPISGHTALYWYRQSLGQGPEFLIYFQGTGAADDSGLPNDRFFAVRPEGSVSTLKIQRTERGDSAVYLCASSPKRDPYNEQFFGPGTRLTVL.

The chain has TRBV6-5 and TRBJ1-2, with TRBD1 as a possible D gene (6 bases). The V end lost 1 base, the J end lost 0 bases, and 12 bases lay between the germline ends. Germline values: CDR1 MNHEY, CDR2 SVGAGI. This CDR3 is built from 16 residues. The CDR3 DNA is TGTGCCAGCAGTTACTTCAATGACAGGCCTAACTATGGCTACACCTTC. It is translated as CASSYFNDRPNYGYTF.

Regarding this clone: One end of the junction varies from germline; a read error may be responsible. The chain employs TRBV19 and TRBJ2-2; D is possibly TRBD1 or TRBD2 (5 bases each). This CDR3 contains 15 residues. Per the germline V gene, CDR1 is LNHDA and CDR2 is SQIVND (reference sequence). The CDR3 reads CASSPGTGNPGELFF. The DNA of the CDR3 is TGTGCCAGTAGTCCTGGGACGGGGAACCCCGGGGAGCTGTTTTTT.

The chain recombines TRBV6-1 with TRBJ1-1; tentatively, D is TRBD1 (5 bases). V was trimmed by 0 bases and J by 9 bases, leaving 11 bases between them. This CDR3 is 13 amino acids long. Germline CDR1 MNHNS, CDR2 SASEGT. For the CDR3, the DNA is TGTGCCAGCAGTGAAGCGGGGCTTTTGCAAGCTTTCTTT. It is translated as CASSEAGLLQAFF.

The chain is built from TRBV11-2 and TRBJ2-1, with D perhaps TRBD2 (7 bases). V shed 5 bases and J shed 12 bases, with 29 bases lying between them. Germline CDR1 SGHAT, CDR2 FQNNGV. The length of the CDR3 is 17 residues. DNA for the CDR3: TGTGCCAGCAGCCCCCTCTCGGGGGGCGCAGTGGTATTTAGGCAGTTCTTC. Translation: CASSPLSGGAVVFRQFF.

The chain combines TRBV6-5 with TRBJ1-2; D not resolved. The CDR3 extends over 15 amino acids. V lost 0 bases to trimming and J lost 5 bases, with 13 bases between them. The germline V gene has CDR1 MNHEY and CDR2 SVGAGI. Here the CDR3 reads CASSYSLRSGYGYTF. The CDR3 DNA reads TGTGCCAGCAGTTACTCTCTGCGTTCGGGGTATGGCTACACCTTC.

This chain joins TRBV12-5 and TRBJ2-7; 10 bases line up with TRBD1. Trimming took 0 bases from V and 2 from J; bases not matched to a gene: 10. Germline loops: CDR1 LGHNT, CDR2 FRNRAP. The CDR3 is 18 residues long. The CDR3 bases are TGTGCTAGTGGTTTGGTACGAGTCGGGACAGGGGTTACCTACGAGCAGTACTTC. It specifies CASGLVRVGTGVTYEQYF. Together with reference TRBV12-5 and TRBJ2-7, the CDR3 gives the full variable domain: DARVTQTPRHKVTEMGQEVTMRCQPILGHNTVFWYRQTMMQGLELLAYFRNRAPLDDSGMPKDRFSAEMPDATLATLKIQPSEPRDSAVYFCASGLVRVGTGVTYEQYFGPGTRLTVT.

The V call is TRBV29-1, the J call TRBJ1-1; D is unclear. Germline values: CDR1 SQVTM, CDR2 ANQGSEA. The V and J ends lost 2 bases and 6 bases respectively, with 10 bases between them. The CDR3 consists of 12 residues. The DNA of the CDR3 is TGCAGCGTTGAACCTCGAAGGGCTGAAGCTTTCTTT. Its translation is CSVEPRRAEAFF.

The rearrangement joins TRBV18 to TRBJ1-1; D possibly corresponds to TRBD1 (6 bases). V lost 10 bases and J 0 bases, leaving 12 bases between the germline ends. The germline V gene encodes CDR1 KGHSH and CDR2 LQKENI. The CDR3 has 13 amino acids. DNA of the CDR3: TGTGCCACCGTGGACAGCGTGAACACTGAAGCTTTCTTT. Protein sequence: CATVDSVNTEAFF.

The V gene is TRBV27, the J gene TRBJ2-7; 9 nucleotides line up with TRBD1. The germline CDR1 and CDR2 sequences are MNHEY and SMNVEV (reference sequence). The CDR3 length is 17 residues. Trimming at V came to 5 bases and at J to 2 bases, leaving 13 bases not matched to a gene. In DNA, the CDR3 is TGTGCCAGCAGTCTAAGAGGGGGGGGGACAGGGACCTACGAGCAGTACTTC. Its translation: CASSLRGGGTGTYEQYF.

The chain is built from TRBV14 and TRBJ1-1, with 8 bases that match TRBD1. Germline values: CDR1 SGHDN, CDR2 FVKESK. This CDR3 has 14 residues. With 4 bases clipped from V and 5 bases from J, the junction kept 6 bases outside the gene matches. In nucleotides, the CDR3 is TGTGCCAGCAGCCCTAACAGGGGGGGGACTGAAGCTTTCTTT. This gives the protein CASSPNRGGTEAFF.

This chain links TRBV6-6 with TRBJ1-4, with D maybe TRBD1 (5 bases). Trimming stripped 5 bases from V and 3 bases from J, with 13 bases between. The CDR3 is made up of 15 amino acids. CDR1 and CDR2 (germline): MNHNY, SVGAGI (reference sequence). CDR3 DNA: TGTGCCAGCAGTACCCCAGGACAAGCTAATGAAAAACTGTTTTTT. Translated, it gives CASSTPGQANEKLFF.

The V and J genes are TRBV7-3 and TRBJ1-3, with a weak D call TRBD1 (5 bases). Germline V gene data show CDR1 as SGHTA and CDR2 as FQGTGA. V was shortened by 0 bases and J by 1 base, with 10 bases between the two germline ends. CDR3 size: 16 residues. This CDR3 is CASSLTGAGSGNTIYF. In DNA form, the CDR3 reads TGTGCCAGCAGCTTAACTGGAGCAGGGTCTGGAAACACCATATATTTT.

V and J are TRBV11-2 and TRBJ1-4, with 11 nucleotides matching TRBD1. The CDR3 totals 17 residues. The J segment lost 3 bases and the V segment lost 5 bases, leaving 8 bases of the junction unmatched. CDR1 SGHAT and CDR2 FQNNGV come from the germline V gene. CDR3: CASSKPGQGVSNEKLFF. CDR3 sequence (DNA): TGTGCCAGCAGCAAACCGGGACAGGGGGTATCTAATGAAAAACTGTTTTTT.

This chain links TRBV7-2 with TRBJ1-2, with no clear D. The CDR3 covers 12 residues. CDR1 is SGHTA, CDR2 FQGNSA, per germline. Trimming pared 5 bases from V and 7 bases from J, leaving 11 bases between. Here the CDR3 reads CASSQPTVGYTF. The CDR3 coding sequence is TGTGCCAGCAGCCAACCCACGGTTGGCTACACCTTC.

The chain employs TRBV9 and TRBJ2-1, with 8 bases matching TRBD1. The CDR3 covers 14 residues. From germline, CDR1 is SGDLS and CDR2 YYNGEE. Trimming cost V 0 bases and J 9 bases; bases outside gene matches: 5. CDR3 region: CASSVVGQGTEQFF. CDR3 nucleotides: TGTGCCAGCAGCGTAGTTGGACAGGGCACTGAGCAGTTCTTC.

This clone was picked up a small number of times. V and J are TRBV7-2 and TRBJ2-5, with D perhaps matching TRBD2 (5 bases). Germline CDR1 and CDR2: SGHTA and FQGNSA. This CDR3 region has 16 residues. V gave up 6 bases and J gave up 4 bases, with 21 bases separating them. Written as DNA, the CDR3 is TGTGCCAGCAGTCAAACCCTACTAGTATGGCGAGAGACCCAGTACTTC. Translating gives CASSQTLLVWRETQYF.

The chain employs TRBV7-3 and TRBJ2-6; D unresolved. The germline V and J ends were trimmed by 6 bases and 0 bases, with 12 bases remaining between them. Germline CDR1 is SGHTA and CDR2 is FQGTGA. This CDR3 spans 16 amino acids. CDR3 nucleotides: TGTGCCAGCAGTCGGACCTCGAACTCTGGGGCCAACGTCCTGACTTTC. This encodes CASSRTSNSGANVLTF.

This chain uses TRBV4-1 with TRBJ1-1; D possibly corresponds to TRBD1 (5 bases). V gave up 1 base and J gave up 2 bases, with 20 bases separating them. The CDR3 is 18 amino acids. In germline, CDR1 is MGHRA, CDR2 YSYEKL. CDR3 in amino acids: CASSQGVPPGRVNTEAFF. The DNA for the CDR3 is TGCGCCAGCAGCCAAGGAGTCCCACCGGGACGGGTTAACACTGAAGCTTTCTTT.

The chain links TRBV5-4 to TRBJ2-2, with TRBD2 matching 10 bases. The J segment lost 1 base and the V segment lost 1 base, leaving 4 bases of the junction unmatched. This CDR3 is 17 amino acids long. Germline V gene data show CDR1 as SGHNT and CDR2 as YYREEE (reference sequence). The CDR3, as DNA: TGTGCCAGCAGCTTGACCCTAGCGGGAGTGAACACCGGGGAGCTGTTTTTT. Encoded protein: CASSLTLAGVNTGELFF.

This chain joins TRBV6-1 and TRBJ1-3, with D unclear. Germline CDR1 MNHNS, CDR2 SASEGT. This CDR3 is built from 17 residues. V gave up 2 bases and J gave up 0 bases, with 14 bases separating them. Here the CDR3 reads CASSEWQAAVSGNTIYF. Written as DNA, the CDR3 is TGTGCCAGCAGTGAATGGCAGGCAGCCGTCTCTGGAAACACCATATATTTT.

This chain links TRBV10-1 with TRBJ2-3; 7 bases align to TRBD1. V shed 5 bases and J 2 bases; nucleotides not matched to a gene: 10. The germline V gene has CDR1 WNHNN and CDR2 SYGVQD (reference sequence). The CDR3 spans 16 residues. The CDR3: CASSHRGRGYTDTQYF. The DNA for the CDR3 is TGCGCCAGCAGTCACAGGGGTAGGGGCTACACAGATACGCAGTATTTT.

The chain employs TRBV28 and TRBJ1-4, with TRBD1 as a possible D gene (5 bases). This CDR3 has 15 residues. The germline V gene encodes CDR1 MDHEN and CDR2 SYDVKM. Trimming shortened V by 3 bases and J by 7 bases, and 15 bases separated the two germline ends. The CDR3 DNA is TGTGCCAGCAGTTTGGCGGCAGGGTTGGCTGAAAAACTGTTTTTT. Protein product: CASSLAAGLAEKLFF.

This rearrangement joins TRBV6-5 to TRBJ1-4; D perhaps matches TRBD1 (5 bases). Germline V lookup: CDR1 MNHEY, CDR2 SVGAGI. The CDR3 spans 15 residues. Trimming removed 6 bases at V and 3 bases at J, with 14 bases between. In DNA, the CDR3 is TGTGCCAGCAGGCCCCCGGGACTTGCTAATGAAAAACTGTTTTTT. Its protein is CASRPPGLANEKLFF.

This chain uses TRBV19 with TRBJ2-3; D is possibly TRBD2 (6 bases). CDR1 is LNHDA, CDR2 SQIVND, per germline (reference sequence). This CDR3 comprises 15 residues. V lost 8 bases, J lost 0 bases, and 15 bases lay in between. CDR3 region: CASSPPGVSTDTQYF. CDR3 in DNA: TGTGCCAGTTCCCCCCCGGGGGTTAGCACAGATACGCAGTATTTT.